Below, 25 T cell receptor beta chains from the same sample are listed, as sequenced in a study of blood T cell repertoires in COVID-19. Profiling relied on immunoSEQ multiplex PCR, and the TCRdb table lists in-frame clones only, not all of them. The sample records tens of thousands of clones, around 81% being singletons. The source material was peripheral blood. Receptor source: a human donor in a cohort sampled during active COVID-19.

As DNA, the CDR3 is TGTGCCAGCAGCGTAGGGTCAGGGGGCACTGAAGCTTTCTTT. Amino acid sequence: CASSVGSGGTEAFF. The gene calls are TRBV9 and TRBJ1-1, with 7 bases that match TRBD1. After removal of 0 bases from V and 4 bases from J, the junction contained 3 bases not matched to a gene. The germline V gene encodes CDR1 SGDLS and CDR2 YYNGEE. CDR3 length: 14 amino acids. The variable domain in full, completed from reference TRBV9 and TRBJ1-1, reads DSGVTQTPKHLITATGQRVTLRCSPRSGDLSVYWYQQSLDQGLQFLIQYYNGEERAKGNILERFSAQQFPDLHSELNLSSLELGDSALYFCASSVGSGGTEAFFGQGTRLTVV.

V and J are TRBV18 and TRBJ1-1, with 9 bases lining up with TRBD1. Germline V gene lookup returns CDR1 KGHSH and CDR2 LQKENI. CDR3 length: 15 residues. With V trimmed by 0 bases and J by 1 base, 0 bases remained unmatched. The CDR3 is CASSPPGQGNTEAFF. DNA of the CDR3: TGTGCCAGCTCACCACCGGGACAGGGGAACACTGAAGCTTTCTTT.

V gene TRBV27 combines with J gene TRBJ2-1; D is perhaps TRBD1 (5 bases). The germline V and J ends were trimmed by 2 bases and 2 bases, with 7 bases remaining between them. The CDR3 runs to 14 residues. Looked up from germline, CDR1 is MNHEY and CDR2 is SMNVEV (reference sequence). CDR3 amino acids: CASSLQGPYNEQFF. The CDR3 DNA is TGTGCCAGCAGTTTACAGGGTCCCTACAATGAGCAGTTCTTC.

Only one count was recorded for this clone. V is TRBV7-2 and J is TRBJ2-3; TRBD2 matches at 8 bases. The CDR3 contains 15 residues. The germline V gene encodes CDR1 SGHTA and CDR2 FQGNSA. Trimming cost V 5 bases and J 2 bases; bases outside gene matches: 6. The DNA of the CDR3 is TGTGCCAGCAGCCCGGGGGGGTTAGCCACAGATACGCAGTATTTT. It yields the protein CASSPGGLATDTQYF.

This chain connects TRBV7-9 to TRBJ2-3; 8 positions agree with TRBD2. The length of the CDR3 is 15 residues. Germline V gene lookup returns CDR1 SEHNR and CDR2 FQNEAQ (reference sequence). Trimming cost V 1 base and J 3 bases; bases outside gene matches: 3. The CDR3 reads CASSLEAGATDTQYF. The DNA of the CDR3 is TGTGCCAGCAGCTTAGAAGCGGGGGCAACAGATACGCAGTATTTT.

The V and J genes are TRBV2 and TRBJ2-2; 9 positions match TRBD1. This CDR3 comprises 13 residues. With V trimmed by 6 bases and J by 15 bases, 11 bases remained unmatched. CDR1 is SNHLY and CDR2 is FYNNEI in the germline V gene. The chain's CDR3 is CASRRTGALNLFF. As DNA, the CDR3 is TGTGCCAGCAGGAGGACAGGGGCCCTTAATTTGTTTTTT.

This chain uses TRBV3-1 (or the pseudogene TRBV3-2) with TRBJ1-1; no definite D call. The CDR3 is 10 amino acids. Per the germline V gene, CDR1 is LGHDT and CDR2 is YNNKEL (reference sequence). V lost 10 bases, J lost 8 bases, and 11 bases lay in between. Written as DNA, the CDR3 is TGTGCCATCCACACCTGGGAAGCTTTCTTT. Translated: CAIHTWEAFF.

V gene TRBV12-3 or TRBV12-4 combines with J gene TRBJ1-2; D remains unclear. The CDR3 consists of 13 residues. V lost 2 bases and J 3 bases, leaving 7 bases between the germline ends. CDR3 sequence (DNA): TGTGCCAGCAGTTTATGGGGAGACTATGGCTACACCTTC. Translating gives CASSLWGDYGYTF.

The chain employs TRBV4-1 and TRBJ2-7; tentative D call: TRBD1 (5 bases). CDR1 and CDR2 (germline): MGHRA, YSYEKL. Deletions cut 0 bases from V and 4 bases from J, with 7 bases between. CDR3 length: 13 amino acids. The DNA of the CDR3 is TGCGCCAGCAGCCAAGAAAAGGGGTACGAGCAGTACTTC. It specifies CASSQEKGYEQYF.

The genes are TRBV4-2 and TRBJ2-5; TRBD2 matches at 8 bases. V dropped 6 bases and J dropped 3; count of bases not matched to a gene: 3. The CDR3 is made up of 13 amino acids. Germline CDR1 is LGHNA and CDR2 is YNFKEQ. CDR3 in amino acids: CASRSSGKETQYF. The CDR3 DNA reads as TGTGCCAGCAGGAGTAGCGGGAAAGAGACCCAGTACTTC.

The genes are TRBV11-3 and TRBJ2-1; D is unclear. Germline loops: CDR1 SGHNT, CDR2 YENEEA. The CDR3 runs to 13 residues. V was clipped by 2 bases and J by 8 bases, with 10 bases between them. The chain's CDR3 is CASSLMYADEQFF. The CDR3 DNA follows: TGTGCCAGCAGCTTAATGTATGCGGATGAGCAGTTCTTC.

The V and J genes are TRBV29-1 and TRBJ1-5, with D possibly being TRBD1 (6 bases). There are 13 residues in the CDR3. Germline CDR1 and CDR2: SQVTM and ANQGSEA. Between the trimmed V and J ends, which lost 3 bases and 6 bases, there was a span of 12 bases. This CDR3 reads CSVDTGGGQPQHF. For the CDR3, the DNA is TGCAGCGTTGATACGGGGGGCGGTCAGCCCCAGCATTTT.

The chain carries TRBV12-5 and TRBJ1-1; TRBD1 is a possible D gene (5 bases). Germline CDR1 is LGHNT and CDR2 is FRNRAP. Trimming cost V 0 bases and J 1 base, with 12 bases left between them. This CDR3 has 16 residues. The CDR3 spells CASGLVLAGPNTEAFF. The CDR3 region has the DNA TGTGCTAGTGGTTTGGTACTTGCAGGGCCGAACACTGAAGCTTTCTTT.

This chain joins TRBV5-4 and TRBJ1-2; 9 bases match TRBD1. The CDR3 runs to 15 residues. J was trimmed by 4 bases and V by 2 bases; bases with no gene match: 6. Germline loops: CDR1 SGHNT, CDR2 YYREEE (reference sequence). As DNA, the CDR3 is TGTGCCAGCAGCTTACCGGGACAGGGAGTCTATGGCTACACCTTC. This sequence encodes CASSLPGQGVYGYTF. The full variable domain, with the rest looked up from reference TRBV5-4 and TRBJ1-2, is ETGVTQSPTHLIKTRGQQVTLRCSSQSGHNTVSWYQQALGQGPQFIFQYYREEENGRGNFPPRFSGLQFPNYSSELNVNALELDDSALYLCASSLPGQGVYGYTFGSGTRLTVV.

The gene calls are TRBV19 and TRBJ1-6; 9 bases fit TRBD1. There are 13 residues in the CDR3. Looked up from germline, CDR1 is LNHDA and CDR2 is SQIVND (reference sequence). V was pared by 5 bases and J by 14 bases, with 7 bases of the junction left unmatched. CDR3 sequence reads: CASSAGQGWTLHF. The CDR3 DNA reads as TGTGCCAGTAGTGCCGGACAGGGGTGGACCCTCCACTTT. The variable domain in full, completed from reference TRBV19 and TRBJ1-6, reads DGGITQSPKYLFRKEGQNVTLSCEQNLNHDAMYWYRQDPGQGLRLIYYSQIVNDFQKGDIAEGYSVSREKKESFPLTVTSAQKNPTAFYLCASSAGQGWTLHFGNGTRLTVT.

The chain joins TRBV12-3 or TRBV12-4 to TRBJ1-5; the D is unclear. The CDR3 has 13 residues. Trimming shortened V by 3 bases and J by 4 bases, and 7 bases separated the two germline ends. The DNA for the CDR3 is TGTGCCAGCAGTTTTGTCGGGAATCAGCCCCAGCATTTT. Its translation: CASSFVGNQPQHF.

The chain is built from TRBV7-3 and TRBJ2-4; 7 bases are shared with TRBD1. The CDR3 has 13 amino acids. V was clipped by 2 bases and J by 5 bases; unmatched bases: 0. Per the germline V gene, CDR1 is SGHTA and CDR2 is FQGTGA. The CDR3 reads CASSLGTENIQYF. The CDR3, as DNA: TGTGCCAGCAGCTTAGGGACAGAAAACATTCAGTACTTC.

This clone has a handful of counts. The rearrangement uses TRBV19 and TRBJ1-4, with unresolved D. From germline, CDR1 is LNHDA and CDR2 SQIVND (reference sequence). V lost 3 bases and J lost 3, with 8 bases in between. The CDR3 has 14 amino acids. The CDR3 DNA reads as TGTGCCAGTAGTATCTGGCGGGCTAATGAAAAACTGTTTTTT. It codes for CASSIWRANEKLFF.

The chain couples TRBV10-3 to TRBJ2-1, with TRBD2 matching 7 bases. This CDR3 is built from 15 residues. The V and J ends lost 0 bases and 2 bases, in that order; junction bases with no gene match: 1. Germline-derived CDR1 and CDR2 are ENHRY and SYGVKD. The CDR3 spells CAISESAGAYNEQFF. The CDR3 region has the DNA TGTGCCATCAGTGAGTCGGCGGGAGCCTACAATGAGCAGTTCTTC.

The J gene is TRBJ1-6, the V gene TRBV10-3; TRBD1 matches 7 bases. The V gene's germline CDR1 is ENHRY and CDR2 SYGVKD. Germline trimming cut 2 bases from V and 5 bases from J; bases unmatched to any gene: 6. The CDR3 has 16 amino acids. The CDR3 loop reads CAISELAGTDNSPLHF. DNA of the CDR3: TGTGCCATCAGTGAGCTTGCCGGGACAGATAATTCACCCCTCCACTTT.

The V and J genes are TRBV19 and TRBJ1-6, with a weak D call TRBD1 (6 bases). Germline CDR1 and CDR2: LNHDA and SQIVND (reference sequence). V dropped 8 bases and J dropped 7 bases, with 15 bases sitting between them. The CDR3 length is 14 residues. Written as DNA, the CDR3 is TGTGCCAGTCTACCAGGGGTGAGAAATTCACCCCTCCACTTT. This translates into CASLPGVRNSPLHF.

This clone was seen just once. CDR3 in DNA: TGTGCCAGCAGTGATCCAGCGGGGCACGATACGCAGTATTTT. It encodes CASSDPAGHDTQYF. This chain connects TRBV6-1 to TRBJ2-3, with 7 bases lining up with TRBD2. V lost 3 bases and J lost 6; bases outside the gene matches: 6. The CDR3 loop spans 14 amino acids. Per germline, CDR1 MNHNS and CDR2 SASEGT.

This clone came up a few times. V is TRBV20-1 and J is TRBJ1-1; 8 nucleotides agree with TRBD1. CDR1 and CDR2 from the germline V gene are DFQATT and SNEGSKA (reference sequence). J lost 0 bases, V lost 3 bases, and 6 bases had no gene match. The CDR3 sequence is 15 residues long. The CDR3 loop is CSASRQGALNTEAFF. CDR3 nucleotide sequence: TGCAGTGCTAGTAGGCAGGGGGCTTTGAACACTGAAGCTTTCTTT.

The V gene is TRBV5-4, the J gene TRBJ2-1; D perhaps matches TRBD2 (6 bases). Trimming removed 5 bases from V and 3 bases from J, with 18 bases in between. CDR1 and CDR2 from the germline V gene are SGHNT and YYREEE (reference sequence). CDR3 length: 16 amino acids. The CDR3 is CASRGTGTSSYNEQFF. DNA of the CDR3: TGTGCCAGCAGAGGGACCGGGACTTCTAGCTACAATGAGCAGTTCTTC.

This clone was seen once. CDR3 nucleotide sequence: TGCAGCGTCGTGGGGGCCGCTGACTCTGGAAACACCATATATTTT. Its translation is CSVVGAADSGNTIYF. The chain employs TRBV29-1 and TRBJ1-3, with D possibly being TRBD1 (6 bases). CDR3 length equals 15 residues. Germline loops: CDR1 SQVTM, CDR2 ANQGSEA. V gave up 6 bases and J gave up 0 bases, with 15 bases separating them.